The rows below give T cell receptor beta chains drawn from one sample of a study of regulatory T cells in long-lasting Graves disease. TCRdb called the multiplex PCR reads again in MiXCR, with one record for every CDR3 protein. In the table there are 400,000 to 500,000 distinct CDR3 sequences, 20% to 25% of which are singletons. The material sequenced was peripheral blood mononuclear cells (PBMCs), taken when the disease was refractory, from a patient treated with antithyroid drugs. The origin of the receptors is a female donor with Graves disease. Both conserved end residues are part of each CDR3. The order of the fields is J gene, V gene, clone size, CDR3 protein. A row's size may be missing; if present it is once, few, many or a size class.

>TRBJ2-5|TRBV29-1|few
CSLTRGGRETQYF
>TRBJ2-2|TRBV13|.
CASSLNGRSNTGELFF
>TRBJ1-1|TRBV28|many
CASSLGTAILAFF
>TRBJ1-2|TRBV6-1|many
CASIQSGASYGYTF
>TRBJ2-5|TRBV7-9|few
CASSLVGRGEETQYF
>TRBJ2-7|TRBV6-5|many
CASSSSGTDPYEQYF
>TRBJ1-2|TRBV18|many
CASSPDLAGYTF
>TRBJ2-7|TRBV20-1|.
CSARTQPGLAANEQYF
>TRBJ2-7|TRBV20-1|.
CSARGGSRPTEQYF
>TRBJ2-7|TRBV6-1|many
CASRDFSVDEQYF
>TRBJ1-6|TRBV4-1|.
CASSQETGGVPLHF
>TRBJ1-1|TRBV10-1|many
CASSDWGGTEAFF
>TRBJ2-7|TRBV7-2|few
CASSLDAGSYEQCF
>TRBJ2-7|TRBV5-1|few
CASSSGGGLLYEQYF